Reported below is one T cell receptor (beta chain). Its antigen is undetermined. Here immunoSEQ multiplex PCR was the method, and the copy in TCRdb shows in-frame clones only, minus some. The sample gives some 35,000 clones, around 80% of which show up once; less than 6% is in the top ten. The sample is drawn from a study of memory CD4+ T cells and cytomegalovirus serostatus. Study results and caveats: Repertoires predicted CMV serostatus with median bootstrapped AUC of about 0.95.

The sort gate was single viable CD3+CD4+CD8-CD45RO+ cells for memory CD4+ T cells. CD4+ T cells were isolated by positive magnetic selection. The sequence was collected from an adult in good health and CMV-seropositive. The material sequenced was memory CD4+ T cells from blood.

In DNA form, the CDR3 reads TGCACGCAACCAGGGAATGACCAGGGGGCTTTCTTT. Amino acid sequence: CTQPGNDQGAFF. V is TRBV10-1 and J is TRBJ1-1; D possibly corresponds to TRBD1 (6 bases). The CDR3 has 12 amino acids. Germline loops: CDR1 WNHNN, CDR2 SYGVQD (reference sequence).